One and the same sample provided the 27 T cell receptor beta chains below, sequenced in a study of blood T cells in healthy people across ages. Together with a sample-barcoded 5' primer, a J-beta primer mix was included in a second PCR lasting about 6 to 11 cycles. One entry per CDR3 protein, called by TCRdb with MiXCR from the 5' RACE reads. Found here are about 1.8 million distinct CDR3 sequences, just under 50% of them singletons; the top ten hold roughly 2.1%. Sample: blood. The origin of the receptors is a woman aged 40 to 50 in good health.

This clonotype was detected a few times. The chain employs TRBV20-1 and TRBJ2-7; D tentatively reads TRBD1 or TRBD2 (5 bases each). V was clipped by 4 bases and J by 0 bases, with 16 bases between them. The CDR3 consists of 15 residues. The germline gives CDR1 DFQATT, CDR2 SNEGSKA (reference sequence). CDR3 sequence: CSAIPGTESSYEQYF. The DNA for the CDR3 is TGCAGTGCTATCCCGGGGACCGAGAGCTCCTACGAGCAGTACTTC.

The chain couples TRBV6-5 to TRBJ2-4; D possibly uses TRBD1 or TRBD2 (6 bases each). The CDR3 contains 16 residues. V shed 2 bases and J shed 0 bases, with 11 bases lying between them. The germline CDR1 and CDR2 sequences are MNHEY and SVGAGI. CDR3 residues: CASSYGGHEAKNIQYF. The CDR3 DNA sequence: TGTGCCAGCAGTTACGGGGGGCATGAAGCCAAAAACATTCAGTACTTC.

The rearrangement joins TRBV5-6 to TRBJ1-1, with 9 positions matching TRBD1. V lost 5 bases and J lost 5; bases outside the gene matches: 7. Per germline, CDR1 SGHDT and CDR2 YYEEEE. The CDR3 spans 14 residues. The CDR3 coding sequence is TGTGCCAGCAGTCCCGGGACAGGGTGGACTGAAGCTTTCTTT. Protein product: CASSPGTGWTEAFF. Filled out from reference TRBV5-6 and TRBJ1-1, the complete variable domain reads DAGVTQSPTHLIKTRGQQVTLRCSPKSGHDTVSWYQQALGQGPQFIFQYYEEEERQRGNFPDRFSGHQFPNYSSELNVNALLLGDSALYLCASSPGTGWTEAFFGQGTRLTVV.

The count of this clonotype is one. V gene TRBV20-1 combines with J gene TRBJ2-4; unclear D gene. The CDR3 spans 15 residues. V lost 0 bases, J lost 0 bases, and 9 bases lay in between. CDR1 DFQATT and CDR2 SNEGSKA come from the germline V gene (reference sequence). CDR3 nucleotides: TGCAGTGCTAGAGACTTGGATTTAGCCAAAAACATTCAGTACTTC. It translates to CSARDLDLAKNIQYF.

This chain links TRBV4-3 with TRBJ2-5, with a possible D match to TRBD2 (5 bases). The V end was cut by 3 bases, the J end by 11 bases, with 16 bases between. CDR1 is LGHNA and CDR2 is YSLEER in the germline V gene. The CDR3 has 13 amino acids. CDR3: CASSHRGANEQYF. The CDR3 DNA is TGCGCCAGCAGCCACCGGGGTGCCAATGAGCAGTACTTC.

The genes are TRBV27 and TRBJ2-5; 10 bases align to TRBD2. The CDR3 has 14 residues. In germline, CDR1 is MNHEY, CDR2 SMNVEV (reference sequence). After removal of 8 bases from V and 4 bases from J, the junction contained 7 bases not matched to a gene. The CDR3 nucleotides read TGTGCCAGCGTCAGCGGGGGGGCAGGAGAGACCCAGTACTTC. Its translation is CASVSGGAGETQYF.

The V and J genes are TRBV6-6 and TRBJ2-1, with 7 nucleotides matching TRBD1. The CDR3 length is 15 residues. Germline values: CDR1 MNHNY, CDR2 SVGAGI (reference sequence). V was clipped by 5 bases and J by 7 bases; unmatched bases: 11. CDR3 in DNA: TGTGCCAGCAGTCTACAGGGGTCTAGTATGAATGAGCAGTTCTTC. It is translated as CASSLQGSSMNEQFF.

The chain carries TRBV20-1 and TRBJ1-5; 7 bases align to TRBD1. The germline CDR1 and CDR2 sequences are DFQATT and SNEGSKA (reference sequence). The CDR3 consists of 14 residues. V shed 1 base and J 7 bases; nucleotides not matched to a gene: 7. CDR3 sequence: CSARVGGGGQPQHF. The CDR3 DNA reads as TGCAGTGCTAGAGTAGGAGGGGGCGGGCAGCCCCAGCATTTT.

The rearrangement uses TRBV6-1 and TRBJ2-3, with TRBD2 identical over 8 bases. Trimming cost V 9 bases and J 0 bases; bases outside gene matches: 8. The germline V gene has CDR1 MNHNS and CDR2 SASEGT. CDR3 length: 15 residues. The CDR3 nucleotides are TGTGCCAGTACCTTACTAGCGGTGAGCACAGATACGCAGTATTTT. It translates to CASTLLAVSTDTQYF.

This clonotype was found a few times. The CDR3 nucleotides read TGTGCCAGCAGCTGGTCTGCGGGGCGGCAGTTCTTC. Translating it yields CASSWSAGRQFF. The V gene is TRBV7-3, the J gene TRBJ2-1, with D maybe TRBD2 (6 bases). In germline, CDR1 is SGHTA, CDR2 FQGTGA. This CDR3 contains 12 residues. The germline V and J ends were trimmed by 4 bases and 12 bases, with 13 bases remaining between them. Drawing the rest from reference TRBV7-3 and TRBJ2-1, the complete variable domain is GAGVSQTPSNKVTEKGKYVELRCDPISGHTALYWYRQSLGQGPEFLIYFQGTGAADDSGLPNDRFFAVRPEGSVSTLKIQRTERGDSAVYLCASSWSAGRQFFGPGTRLTVL.

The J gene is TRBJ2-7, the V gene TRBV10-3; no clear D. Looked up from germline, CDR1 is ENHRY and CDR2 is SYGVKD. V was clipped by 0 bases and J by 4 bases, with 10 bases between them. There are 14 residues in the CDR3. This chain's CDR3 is CAISESGSEYEQYF. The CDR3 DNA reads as TGTGCCATCAGTGAGTCAGGTTCAGAGTACGAGCAGTACTTC.

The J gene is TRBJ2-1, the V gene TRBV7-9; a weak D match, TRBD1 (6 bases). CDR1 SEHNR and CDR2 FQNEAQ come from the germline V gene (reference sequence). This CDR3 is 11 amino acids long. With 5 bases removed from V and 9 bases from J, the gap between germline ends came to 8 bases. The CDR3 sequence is CASSTQGEQFF. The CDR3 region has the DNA TGTGCCAGCAGCACACAGGGTGAGCAGTTCTTC.

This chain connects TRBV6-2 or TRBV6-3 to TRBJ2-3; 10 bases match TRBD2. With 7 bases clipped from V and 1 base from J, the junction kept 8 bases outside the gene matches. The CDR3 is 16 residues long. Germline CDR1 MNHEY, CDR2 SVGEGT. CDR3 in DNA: TGTGCCAGCATAGAGCGGGGGGGAATCGGCACAGATACGCAGTATTTT. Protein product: CASIERGGIGTDTQYF.

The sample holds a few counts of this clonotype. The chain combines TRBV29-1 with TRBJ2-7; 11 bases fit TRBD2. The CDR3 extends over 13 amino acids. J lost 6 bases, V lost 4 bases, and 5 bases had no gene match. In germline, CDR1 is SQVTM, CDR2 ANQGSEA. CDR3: CSVGTSGGREQYF. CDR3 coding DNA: TGCAGCGTTGGAACTAGCGGGGGACGCGAGCAGTACTTC.

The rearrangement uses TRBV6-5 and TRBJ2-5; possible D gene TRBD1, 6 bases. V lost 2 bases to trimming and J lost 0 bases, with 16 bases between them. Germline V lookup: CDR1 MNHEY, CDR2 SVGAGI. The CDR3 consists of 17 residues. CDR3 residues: CASSYLTTGEYQETQYF. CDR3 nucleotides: TGTGCCAGCAGTTACCTGACGACAGGAGAGTACCAAGAGACCCAGTACTTC.

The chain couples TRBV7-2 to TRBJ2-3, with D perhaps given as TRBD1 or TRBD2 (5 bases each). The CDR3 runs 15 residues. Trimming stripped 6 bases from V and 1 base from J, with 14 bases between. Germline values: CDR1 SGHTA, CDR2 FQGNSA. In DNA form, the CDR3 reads TGTGCCAGCAGTAGCGTGGGGGTCGGCACAGATACGCAGTATTTT. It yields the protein CASSSVGVGTDTQYF.

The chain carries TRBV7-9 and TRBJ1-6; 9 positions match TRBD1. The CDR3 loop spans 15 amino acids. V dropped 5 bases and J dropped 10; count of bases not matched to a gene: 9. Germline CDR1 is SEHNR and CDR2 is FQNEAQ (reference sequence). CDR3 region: CASSTQGQGGSPLHF. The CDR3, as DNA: TGTGCCAGCAGCACCCAGGGACAGGGCGGATCACCCCTCCACTTT.

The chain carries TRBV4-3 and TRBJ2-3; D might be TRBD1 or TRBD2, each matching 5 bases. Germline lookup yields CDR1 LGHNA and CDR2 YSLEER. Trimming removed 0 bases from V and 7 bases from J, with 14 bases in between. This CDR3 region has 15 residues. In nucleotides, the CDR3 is TGCGCCAGCAGCCAAGATGGGACCAACCCGAATACGCAGTATTTT. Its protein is CASSQDGTNPNTQYF.

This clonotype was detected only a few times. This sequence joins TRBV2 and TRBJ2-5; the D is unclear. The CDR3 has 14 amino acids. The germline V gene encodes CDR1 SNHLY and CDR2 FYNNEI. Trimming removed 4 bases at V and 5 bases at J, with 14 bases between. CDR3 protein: CASSVEVNSETQYF. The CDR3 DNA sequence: TGTGCCAGCAGTGTAGAAGTAAACTCCGAGACCCAGTACTTC.

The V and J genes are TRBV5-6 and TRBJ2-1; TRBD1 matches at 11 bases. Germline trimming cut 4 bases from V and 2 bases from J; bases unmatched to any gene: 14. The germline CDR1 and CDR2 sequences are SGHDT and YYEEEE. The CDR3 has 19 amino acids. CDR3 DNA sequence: TGTGCCAGCAGCAAAGGACAGGGGGCTAGGTCCTCCACCTACAATGAGCAGTTCTTC. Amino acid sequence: CASSKGQGARSSTYNEQFF.

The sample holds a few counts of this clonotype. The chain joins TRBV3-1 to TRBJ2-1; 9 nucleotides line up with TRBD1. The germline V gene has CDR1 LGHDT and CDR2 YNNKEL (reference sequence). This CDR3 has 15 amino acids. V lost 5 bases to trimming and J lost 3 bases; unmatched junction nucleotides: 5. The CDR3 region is CASSSRQGDYNEQFF. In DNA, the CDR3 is TGTGCCAGCAGCAGCAGACAGGGGGACTACAATGAGCAGTTCTTC.

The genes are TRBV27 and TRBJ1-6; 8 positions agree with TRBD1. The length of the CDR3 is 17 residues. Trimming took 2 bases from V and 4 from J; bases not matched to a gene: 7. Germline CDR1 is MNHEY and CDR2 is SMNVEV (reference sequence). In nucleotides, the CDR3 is TGTGCCAGCAGTTTAACTCCTGGGGACAGGTATAATTCACCCCTCCACTTT. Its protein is CASSLTPGDRYNSPLHF.

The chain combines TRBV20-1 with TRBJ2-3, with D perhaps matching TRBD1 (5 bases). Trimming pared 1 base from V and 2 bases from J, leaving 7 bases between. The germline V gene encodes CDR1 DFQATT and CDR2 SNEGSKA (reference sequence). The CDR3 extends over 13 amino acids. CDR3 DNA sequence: TGCAGTGCTAGAGCGACAGACACAGATACGCAGTATTTT. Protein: CSARATDTDTQYF.

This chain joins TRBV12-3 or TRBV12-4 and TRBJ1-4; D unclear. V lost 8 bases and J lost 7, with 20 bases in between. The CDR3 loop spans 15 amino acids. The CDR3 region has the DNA TGTGCCAGCCGTCCACTTACTGGGGTGGGTGAAAAACTGTTTTTT. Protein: CASRPLTGVGEKLFF.

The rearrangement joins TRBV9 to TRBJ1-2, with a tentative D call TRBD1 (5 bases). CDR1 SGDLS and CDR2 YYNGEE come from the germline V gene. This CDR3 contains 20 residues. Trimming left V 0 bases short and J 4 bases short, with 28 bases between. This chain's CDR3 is CASSVAGSRAQGQDSYGYTF. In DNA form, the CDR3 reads TGTGCCAGCAGCGTAGCTGGGTCGAGAGCGCAGGGCCAGGATAGCTATGGCTACACCTTC.

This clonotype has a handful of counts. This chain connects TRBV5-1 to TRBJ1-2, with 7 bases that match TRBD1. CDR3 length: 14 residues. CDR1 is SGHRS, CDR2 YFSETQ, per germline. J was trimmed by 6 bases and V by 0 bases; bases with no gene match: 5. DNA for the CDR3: TGCGCCAGCAGCTTGGAGGGGGCAGGAGATGGCTACACCTTC. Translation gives CASSLEGAGDGYTF.

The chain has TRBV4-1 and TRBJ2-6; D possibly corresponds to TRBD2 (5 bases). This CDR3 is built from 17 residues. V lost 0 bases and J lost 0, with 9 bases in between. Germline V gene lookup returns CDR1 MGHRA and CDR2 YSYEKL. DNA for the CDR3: TGCGCCAGCAGCCAAGATTTAGGGAGCTCTGGGGCCAACGTCCTGACTTTC. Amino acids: CASSQDLGSSGANVLTF.